This is a list of T cell receptor beta chains from one sample in a study of Graves' ophthalmopathy and Graves' hyperthyroidism. Each CDR3 protein is one row after TCRdb ran MiXCR on the multiplex PCR reads. The table lists 600,000 to 700,000 distinct CDR3 sequences, under 50% of them singletons. The sequencing input was peripheral blood. These receptor sequences come from an adult man with Graves' ophthalmopathy. Each CDR3 is given with its conserved first and last residue. D genes are given only for firm matches. Clone size is not always given. Where it is, it says once, few, many or a class for expanded clones.

d_gene: TRBD1; j_gene: TRBJ2-6; v_gene: TRBV15; abundance: .; CDR3nt: TGTGCCACCAGCAGAACCCCCGGGACAGGGTTCAACGTCCTGACTTTC; CDR3aa: CATSRTPGTGFNVLTF
d_gene: TRBD2; j_gene: TRBJ2-7; v_gene: TRBV25-1; abundance: .; CDR3nt: TGTGTCCCGGGGGGGCCCCTACTTGACGAGCAGTACTTC; CDR3aa: CVPGGPLLDEQYF
d_gene: TRBD1; j_gene: TRBJ1-4; v_gene: TRBV2; abundance: .; CDR3nt: TGTGCCAGCAGTGGTGGGGGACAGGCAGTAACTAATGAAAAACTGTTTTTT; CDR3aa: CASSGGGQAVTNEKLFF
d_gene: .; j_gene: TRBJ1-1; v_gene: TRBV2; abundance: many; CDR3nt: TGTGCCAGCAGTGGGGCAGGGGTCGGCGGTGAAGCTTTCTTT; CDR3aa: CASSGAGVGGEAFF
d_gene: .; j_gene: TRBJ2-2; v_gene: TRBV2; abundance: .; CDR3nt: TGTGCCAGCAGCTGGGACTGGAACACCGGGGAGCTGTTTTTT; CDR3aa: CASSWDWNTGELFF
d_gene: .; j_gene: TRBJ1-2; v_gene: TRBV5-1; abundance: many; CDR3nt: TGCGCCAGCAGCAGAACGTTGGATGGCTACACCTTC; CDR3aa: CASSRTLDGYTF
d_gene: .; j_gene: TRBJ1-3; v_gene: TRBV10-3; abundance: once; CDR3nt: TGTGCCATCATGGGGGTGACGAACACCATATATTTT; CDR3aa: CAIMGVTNTIYF
d_gene: TRBD1; j_gene: TRBJ2-5; v_gene: TRBV12-3/TRBV12-4; abundance: .; CDR3nt: TGTGCCAGCAGAGGGCAGGACAGGGGGCTTTATGAGACCCAGTACTTC; CDR3aa: CASRGQDRGLYETQYF
d_gene: TRBD1; j_gene: TRBJ2-1; v_gene: TRBV29-1; abundance: .; CDR3nt: TGCAGCGTTGGCGCTTACACAGGGGGGTTAGGTAGCAATGAGCAGTTCTTC; CDR3aa: CSVGAYTGGLGSNEQFF
d_gene: .; j_gene: TRBJ1-2; v_gene: TRBV10-3; abundance: many; CDR3nt: TGTGCCAGCACCCTCCAGAACAAGGACTATGGCTACACCTTC; CDR3aa: CASTLQNKDYGYTF
d_gene: .; j_gene: TRBJ2-3; v_gene: TRBV7-2; abundance: .; CDR3nt: TGTGCCAGCAGCTCCTCGGGCCCTAGGGGCACAGATACGCAGTATTTT; CDR3aa: CASSSSGPRGTDTQYF
d_gene: .; j_gene: TRBJ2-2; v_gene: TRBV10-3; abundance: once; CDR3nt: TGTGCCATCAGTGAATACTCCGGGGAGCTGTTTTTT; CDR3aa: CAISEYSGELFF
d_gene: .; j_gene: TRBJ2-6; v_gene: TRBV7-8; abundance: few; CDR3nt: TGTGCCAGCAGCCAAGCCCCGAGCTCTGGGGCCAACGTCCTGACTTTC; CDR3aa: CASSQAPSSGANVLTF
d_gene: TRBD2; j_gene: TRBJ2-5; v_gene: TRBV7-3; abundance: .; CDR3nt: TGTGCCTGGAGTGCCGCGGGGGGGCCTCTGGAGACCCAGTACTTC; CDR3aa: CAWSAAGGPLETQYF
d_gene: .; j_gene: TRBJ1-5; v_gene: TRBV6-5; abundance: .; CDR3nt: TGTGCCAGCAGATTTGGACTGAATAATCAGCCCCAGCATTTT; CDR3aa: CASRFGLNNQPQHF
d_gene: .; j_gene: TRBJ2-2; v_gene: TRBV7-7; abundance: once; CDR3nt: TGTGCCAGCAGCTTGGAAAGGGGGAACACCGGGGAGCTGTTTTTT; CDR3aa: CASSLERGNTGELFF
d_gene: .; j_gene: TRBJ2-7; v_gene: TRBV20-1; abundance: few; CDR3nt: TGCAGTGCTAGAGATAATGGAAGTGGGTATAAGCAGTACTTC; CDR3aa: CSARDNGSGYKQYF
d_gene: .; j_gene: TRBJ1-2; v_gene: TRBV29-1; abundance: .; CDR3nt: TGCAGCGTTGGGGGATCTGGCTACACCTTC; CDR3aa: CSVGGSGYTF
d_gene: TRBD1; j_gene: TRBJ2-7; v_gene: TRBV30; abundance: .; CDR3nt: TGTGCCTGGAACCAGGGGGTTTTCTACGAGCAGTACTTC; CDR3aa: CAWNQGVFYEQYF
d_gene: .; j_gene: TRBJ1-2; v_gene: TRBV15; abundance: many; CDR3nt: TGTGCCACCAGCCCGGGCGACGGGGGCTACACCTTC; CDR3aa: CATSPGDGGYTF
d_gene: .; j_gene: TRBJ1-4; v_gene: TRBV15; abundance: .; CDR3nt: TGTGCCACCACAGTGGGGAGTAATGAAAAACTGTTTTTT; CDR3aa: CATTVGSNEKLFF
d_gene: .; j_gene: TRBJ2-7; v_gene: TRBV29-1; abundance: .; CDR3nt: TGCAGCTTGGGGGGCGGTTACTACGAGCAGTACTTC; CDR3aa: CSLGGGYYEQYF
d_gene: .; j_gene: TRBJ2-3; v_gene: TRBV7-2; abundance: .; CDR3nt: TGTGCCAGCAGGCCGCAAGCGGCAACAGATACGCAGTATTTT; CDR3aa: CASRPQAATDTQYF
d_gene: .; j_gene: TRBJ2-5; v_gene: TRBV10-3; abundance: .; CDR3nt: TGTGCCAGCAGTGAGCAGGGGCCAGGAGAGACCCAGTACTTC; CDR3aa: CASSEQGPGETQYF
d_gene: TRBD1; j_gene: TRBJ2-2; v_gene: TRBV7-9; abundance: .; CDR3nt: TGTGCCAGCAGCTGGGGGACCTCAGGGGGAACCGGGGAGCTGTTTTTT; CDR3aa: CASSWGTSGGTGELFF
d_gene: TRBD1; j_gene: TRBJ2-7; v_gene: TRBV29-1; abundance: many; CDR3nt: TGCAGCGTACCCGGGACAGTCCCCGGCGAGCAGTACTTC; CDR3aa: CSVPGTVPGEQYF
d_gene: .; j_gene: TRBJ1-3; v_gene: TRBV7-9; abundance: few; CDR3nt: TGTGCCAGCAGCTTAGAGACGGATGGAAACACCATATATTTT; CDR3aa: CASSLETDGNTIYF
d_gene: TRBD1; j_gene: TRBJ2-3; v_gene: TRBV25-1; abundance: .; CDR3nt: TGTGCCAGCAGTCCCCCCGGACAGGGGTTAGCAGATACGCAGTATTTT; CDR3aa: CASSPPGQGLADTQYF
d_gene: .; j_gene: TRBJ1-1; v_gene: TRBV3-1; abundance: few; CDR3nt: TGTGCCAGCAGCCAAATCAGGGGCCGTGAAGCTTTCTTT; CDR3aa: CASSQIRGREAFF
d_gene: .; j_gene: TRBJ2-7; v_gene: TRBV25-1; abundance: .; CDR3nt: TGTGCCAGCAGTGATTCCATCCCGGCGGCTAGCAGTACCTACGAGCAGTACTTC; CDR3aa: CASSDSIPAASSTYEQYF
d_gene: .; j_gene: TRBJ1-2; v_gene: TRBV12-3/TRBV12-4; abundance: many; CDR3nt: TGTGCCAGCAGCCCTCCATCTTCCCATGGCTACACCTTC; CDR3aa: CASSPPSSHGYTF